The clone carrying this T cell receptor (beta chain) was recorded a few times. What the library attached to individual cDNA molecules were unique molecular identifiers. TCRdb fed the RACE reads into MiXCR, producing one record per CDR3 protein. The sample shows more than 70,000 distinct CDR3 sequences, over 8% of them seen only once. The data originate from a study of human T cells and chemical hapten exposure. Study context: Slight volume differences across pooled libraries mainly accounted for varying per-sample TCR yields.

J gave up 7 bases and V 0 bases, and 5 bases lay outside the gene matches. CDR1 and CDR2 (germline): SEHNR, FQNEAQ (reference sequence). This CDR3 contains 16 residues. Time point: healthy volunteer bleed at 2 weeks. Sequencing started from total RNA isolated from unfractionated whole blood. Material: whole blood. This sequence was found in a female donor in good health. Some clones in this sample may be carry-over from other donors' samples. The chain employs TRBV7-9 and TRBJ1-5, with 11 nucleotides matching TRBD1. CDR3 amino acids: CASSLAGDRGDQPQHF. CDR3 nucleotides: TGTGCCAGCAGCTTAGCGGGGGACAGGGGGGACCAGCCCCAGCATTTT.